This T cell receptor (beta chain) was found in a study of T cell changes during pregnancy in multiple sclerosis. Assay used: immunoSEQ multiplex PCR; TCRdb lists only in-frame clones, some missing. The sample consists of 90,000 or so clones, 85% to 95% of them appearing once. V lost 1 base, J lost 7 bases, and 13 bases lay in between. This CDR3 is built from 14 residues. Germline assignment: CDR1 SGHTA and CDR2 FQGTGA. J is TRBJ1-2 and V is TRBV7-3; D perhaps matches TRBD1 (5 bases). This TCR came from a female donor in good health, enrolled as a control in a pregnancy study. Source: peripheral blood, taken in the first trimester of pregnancy. The CDR3 loop is CASSLSPQGSGYTF. The CDR3 DNA is TGTGCCAGCAGCTTAAGTCCGCAGGGTAGTGGCTACACCTTC. Looking up the rest from reference TRBV7-3 and TRBJ1-2 gives the full variable domain: GAGVSQTPSNKVTEKGKYVELRCDPISGHTALYWYRQSLGQGPEFLIYFQGTGAADDSGLPNDRFFAVRPEGSVSTLKIQRTERGDSAVYLCASSLSPQGSGYTFGSGTRLTVV.